A single sample is the source of the 22 T cell receptor beta chains below, sequenced in a study of identical twins. TCRdb redid the calling of the 5' RACE reads with MiXCR, one entry per CDR3 protein. The sample lists some 240,000 distinct CDR3 sequences, 8% to 11% occurring once. The sample consisted of memory T cells sorted from blood. Receptors originate from a man over 45 in good health.

In this sample, this clonotype turned up many times. This chain uses TRBV12-3 or TRBV12-4 with TRBJ1-4; TRBD1 matches at 10 bases. CDR3 length: 14 amino acids. Germline trimming cut 4 bases from V and 10 bases from J; bases unmatched to any gene: 6. CDR3 amino acids: CASSWDRGNSKLFF. For the CDR3, the DNA is TGTGCCAGCAGTTGGGACAGGGGCAACTCAAAACTGTTTTTT.

The chain couples TRBV6-5 to TRBJ2-7, with 10 bases that match TRBD2. The CDR3 loop spans 16 amino acids. Germline assignment: CDR1 MNHEY and CDR2 SVGAGI. V dropped 2 bases and J dropped 3; count of bases not matched to a gene: 7. The CDR3 loop is CASSYDAASGSYEQYF. The CDR3 DNA reads as TGTGCCAGCAGTTACGATGCGGCTAGCGGGAGCTACGAGCAGTACTTC.

This clonotype was observed a few times. The chain carries TRBV9 and TRBJ2-6; 7 nucleotides match TRBD1. V lost 3 bases and J lost 0; bases outside the gene matches: 9. This CDR3 spans 18 amino acids. Germline-derived CDR1 and CDR2 are SGDLS and YYNGEE. Written as DNA, the CDR3 is TGTGCCAGCAGCGACTCGGACAGGTCCTACTCTGGGGCCAACGTCCTGACTTTC. This translates into CASSDSDRSYSGANVLTF.

This clonotype was counted ten times or more. This chain uses TRBV3-1 with TRBJ1-4, with D possibly matching TRBD1 (6 bases). Germline V gene data show CDR1 as LGHDT and CDR2 as YNNKEL (reference sequence). Trimming pared 1 base from V and 4 bases from J, leaving 10 bases between. The CDR3 is made up of 15 amino acids. The CDR3 region is CASSQAGAGNEKLFF. The CDR3 DNA sequence: TGTGCCAGCAGCCAAGCAGGGGCGGGTAATGAAAAACTGTTTTTT.

This clonotype has a count of ten or more. The chain joins TRBV10-3 to TRBJ2-3; D remains unclear. There are 13 residues in the CDR3. The V and J ends lost 5 bases and 5 bases respectively, with 11 bases between them. CDR1 is ENHRY and CDR2 is SYGVKD in the germline V gene. In nucleotides, the CDR3 is TGTGCCATCAGTCCCGAAAACCAAGATACGCAGTATTTT. Translated, it gives CAISPENQDTQYF.

The chain joins TRBV5-1 to TRBJ2-7; tentatively, D is TRBD2 (5 bases). The germline V and J ends were trimmed by 2 bases and 7 bases, with 10 bases remaining between them. The CDR3 consists of 12 residues. Germline CDR1 is SGHRS and CDR2 is YFSETQ. CDR3 amino acids: CASSLTGKEQYF. CDR3 in DNA: TGCGCCAGCAGCTTAACCGGGAAAGAGCAGTACTTC.

For the CDR3, the DNA is TGTGCCAGCAGTTCGGTGGTGTATAACTATGGCTACACCTTC. Translation gives CASSSVVYNYGYTF. This chain links TRBV7-9 with TRBJ1-2; D is unresolved. In germline, CDR1 is SEHNR, CDR2 FQNEAQ (reference sequence). This CDR3 has 14 amino acids. V lost 6 bases and J 1 base, leaving 12 bases between the germline ends.

Only a few counts were recorded for this clonotype. The chain combines TRBV20-1 with TRBJ1-2; no clear D gene. V was trimmed by 0 bases and J by 5 bases, leaving 10 bases between them. This CDR3 comprises 13 residues. Germline V gene sequence: CDR1 DFQATT, CDR2 SNEGSKA (reference sequence). The CDR3 protein is CSARDDTGYGYTF. The DNA of the CDR3 is TGCAGTGCTAGAGATGACACGGGATATGGCTACACCTTC.

This clonotype showed up many times. The rearrangement uses TRBV15 and TRBJ2-1; 14 bases are shared with TRBD2. Germline V CDR1 and CDR2: LNHNV, YYDKDF (reference sequence). CDR3 length equals 17 residues. V dropped 4 bases and J dropped 1; count of bases not matched to a gene: 3. The CDR3 coding sequence is TGTGCCACCAGCACCGGGACTAGCGGGAGATCCTACAATGAGCAGTTCTTC. It translates to CATSTGTSGRSYNEQFF.

V gene TRBV5-6 combines with J gene TRBJ2-7, with TRBD1 matching over 9 bases. The germline CDR1 and CDR2 sequences are SGHDT and YYEEEE. Trimming removed 1 base from V and 5 bases from J; junction bases left unmatched: 10. This CDR3 has 16 amino acids. The CDR3, as DNA: TGTGCCAGCAGCTTGCTAACCGGGACAGGGTCCCACGAGCAGTACTTC. Translation: CASSLLTGTGSHEQYF.

This clonotype was found many times. At one boundary the junction diverges from the germline segment, which might be a read error. The chain combines TRBV11-1 with TRBJ1-2; TRBD1 agrees at 7 bases. The CDR3 is 11 residues long. CDR1 is SGHAT, CDR2 FQDESV, per germline (reference sequence). The CDR3 loop reads CASSFGQALFF. DNA of the CDR3: TGTGCCAGCAGCTTTGGACAGGCCCTCTTCTTC.

Many counts were recorded for this clonotype. The chain combines TRBV25-1 with TRBJ1-1; no firm D call. Germline V CDR1 and CDR2: MGHDK, SYGVNS. V lost 4 bases and J lost 6, with 12 bases in between. CDR3 length: 13 residues. CDR3 in DNA: TGTGCCAGCAGTGGCCACGGCCTCGCTGAAGCTTTCTTT. Translating gives CASSGHGLAEAFF.

This clonotype was recorded only once. A much more abundant neighbour one base away suggests this may be a read error. The CDR3 DNA is TGCGCCAGCAGCTTGGAAGGGACAGGGATCCATGGCTACGCCTTC. Its protein is CASSLEGTGIHGYAF. This chain connects TRBV5-1 to TRBJ1-2; 9 positions agree with TRBD1. This CDR3 has 15 residues. CDR1 is SGHRS and CDR2 is YFSETQ in the germline V gene.

This clonotype was detected many times. V and J are TRBV10-3 and TRBJ2-3; 14 bases align to TRBD2. Germline trimming cut 4 bases from V and 1 base from J; bases unmatched to any gene: 4. Germline lookup yields CDR1 ENHRY and CDR2 SYGVKD. The CDR3 spans 17 residues. CDR3 in amino acids: CAISGGLAGVGTDTQYF. DNA of the CDR3: TGTGCCATCAGTGGGGGACTAGCGGGGGTAGGCACAGATACGCAGTATTTT.

The chain combines TRBV6-2 or TRBV6-3 with TRBJ1-1, with D uncertain. Germline V lookup: CDR1 MNHEY, CDR2 SVGEGT. The CDR3 has 16 amino acids. V shed 0 bases and J shed 0 bases, with 11 bases lying between them. This chain's CDR3 is CASSYSKGFMNTEAFF. CDR3 bases: TGTGCCAGCAGTTACTCGAAGGGTTTCATGAACACTGAAGCTTTCTTT.

The chain joins TRBV5-1 to TRBJ2-3; 9 positions match TRBD2. The V segment lost 4 bases and the J segment 1 base; nucleotides outside the gene matches: 4. The CDR3 consists of 15 residues. Germline values: CDR1 SGHRS, CDR2 YFSETQ. CDR3 sequence (DNA): TGCGCCAGCAGCCCCCAGCGGGGGGGCACAGATACGCAGTATTTT. As protein: CASSPQRGGTDTQYF.

The V call is TRBV5-1, the J call TRBJ1-1, with D unresolved. The germline V gene has CDR1 SGHRS and CDR2 YFSETQ. The CDR3 is 12 amino acids. The V gene lost 2 bases and the J gene lost 6 bases, with 8 bases spanning the gap. CDR3 DNA sequence: TGCGCCAGCAGCTTCACGGGTGCTGAAGCTTTCTTT. It translates to CASSFTGAEAFF.

This clonotype was seen a few times. The chain employs TRBV20-1 and TRBJ2-7; possible D gene TRBD2, 5 bases. Germline V CDR1 and CDR2: DFQATT, SNEGSKA (reference sequence). Trimming removed 3 bases at V and 2 bases at J, with 17 bases between. The CDR3 has 15 residues. CDR3 amino acids: CSASLRGLAPYEQYF. The CDR3 nucleotides read TGCAGTGCTAGTTTAAGAGGACTTGCTCCCTACGAGCAGTACTTC.

Concerning this clonotype itself: A read error may explain this, as a much larger clone is one base away. The chain recombines TRBV5-1 with TRBJ2-5; 7 nucleotides match TRBD1. The CDR3 is 14 amino acids. Germline V gene data show CDR1 as SGHRS and CDR2 as YFSETQ. The V segment lost 2 bases and the J segment 5 bases; nucleotides outside the gene matches: 6. The CDR3 spells CASSLQGRHETQYF. The CDR3 DNA sequence: TGCGCCAGCAGCTTACAGGGGCGACACGAGACCCAGTACTTC.

The rearrangement uses TRBV4-2 and TRBJ2-7; 8 bases are shared with TRBD2. This CDR3 is built from 13 residues. Per germline, CDR1 LGHNA and CDR2 YNFKEQ. J gave up 5 bases and V 4 bases, and 4 bases lay outside the gene matches. The CDR3 reads CASSLPGGNEQYF. As DNA, the CDR3 is TGTGCCAGCAGCCTTCCGGGAGGGAACGAGCAGTACTTC.

In its sample, this clonotype was seen a few times. The chain employs TRBV30 and TRBJ2-3, with TRBD2 identical over 8 bases. The CDR3 is made up of 15 amino acids. Trimming at V came to 0 bases and at J to 4 bases, leaving 6 bases not matched to a gene. CDR1 GTSNPN and CDR2 SVGIG come from the germline V gene (reference sequence). CDR3 sequence (DNA): TGTGCCTGGAGTGTTCTAGCGGGTGGCCCAGATACGCAGTATTTT. Translation gives CAWSVLAGGPDTQYF.

In this sample, this clonotype turned up a few times. This chain uses TRBV20-1 with TRBJ2-7, with TRBD1 identical over 8 bases. With 1 base clipped from V and 4 bases from J, the junction kept 6 bases outside the gene matches. The CDR3 length is 14 residues. Germline lookup yields CDR1 DFQATT and CDR2 SNEGSKA (reference sequence). The DNA for the CDR3 is TGCAGTGCTAGAGGAAGGGACAGGTCTTACGAGCAGTACTTC. Protein: CSARGRDRSYEQYF.